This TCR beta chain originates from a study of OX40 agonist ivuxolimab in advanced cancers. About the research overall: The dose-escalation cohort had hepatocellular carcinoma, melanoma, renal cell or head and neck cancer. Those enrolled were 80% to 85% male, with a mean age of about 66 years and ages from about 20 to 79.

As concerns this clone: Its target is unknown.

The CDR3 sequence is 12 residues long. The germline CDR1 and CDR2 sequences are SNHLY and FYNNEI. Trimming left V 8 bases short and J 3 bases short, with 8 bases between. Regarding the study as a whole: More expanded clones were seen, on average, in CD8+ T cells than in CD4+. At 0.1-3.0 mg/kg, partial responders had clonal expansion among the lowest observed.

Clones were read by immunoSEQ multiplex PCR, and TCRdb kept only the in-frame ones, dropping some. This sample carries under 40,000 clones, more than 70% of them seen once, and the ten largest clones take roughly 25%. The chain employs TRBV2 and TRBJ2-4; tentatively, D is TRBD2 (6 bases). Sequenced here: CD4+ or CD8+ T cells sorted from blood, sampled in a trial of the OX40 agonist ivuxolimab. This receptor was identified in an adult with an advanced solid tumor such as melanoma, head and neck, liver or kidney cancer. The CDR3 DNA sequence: TGTGCCAGCGAGGGAGGCAAAAACATTCAGTACTTC. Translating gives CASEGGKNIQYF.